Sequencing of this T cell receptor beta chain was carried out in a study of response to subunit inactivated influenza vaccine. CDR1 DFQATT and CDR2 SNEGSKA come from the germline V gene (reference sequence). J lost 5 bases, V lost 1 base, and 2 bases had no gene match. CDR3 size: 14 residues. TCRdb re-analysed the RT-PCR reads in MiXCR, keeping a single row per CDR3 protein. The sample contains around 320,000 distinct CDR3 sequences, roughly 20% of which appear only once. This clonotype was observed at least ten times. The sample consisted of PBMCs from blood, taken less than 22 months after vaccination. The sequence was obtained from a man between 50 and 70 years old who received an inactivated influenza vaccine. The chain uses TRBV20-1 and TRBJ1-4; 9 bases match TRBD1. CDR3 region: CSARVGTGNEKLFF. In DNA, the CDR3 is TGCAGTGCTAGAGTCGGGACAGGGAATGAAAAACTGTTTTTT.